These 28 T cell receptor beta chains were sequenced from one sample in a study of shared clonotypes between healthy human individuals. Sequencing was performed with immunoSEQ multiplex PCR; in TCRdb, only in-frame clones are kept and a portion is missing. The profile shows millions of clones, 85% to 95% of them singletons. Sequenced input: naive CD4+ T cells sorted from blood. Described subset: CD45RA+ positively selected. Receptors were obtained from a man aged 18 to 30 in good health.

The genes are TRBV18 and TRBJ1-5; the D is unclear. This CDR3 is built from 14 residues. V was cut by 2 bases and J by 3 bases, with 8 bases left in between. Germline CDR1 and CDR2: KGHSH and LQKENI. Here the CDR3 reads CASSPGPFNQPQHF. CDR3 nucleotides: TGTGCCAGCTCACCAGGTCCGTTCAATCAGCCCCAGCATTTT.

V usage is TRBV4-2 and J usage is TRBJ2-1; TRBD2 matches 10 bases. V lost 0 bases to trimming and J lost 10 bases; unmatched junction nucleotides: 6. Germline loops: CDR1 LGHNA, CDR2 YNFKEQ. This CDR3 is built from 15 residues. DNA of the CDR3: TGTGCCAGCAGCCAAGAAAGCGGGGGGGCCTCCGAGCAGTTCTTC. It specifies CASSQESGGASEQFF.

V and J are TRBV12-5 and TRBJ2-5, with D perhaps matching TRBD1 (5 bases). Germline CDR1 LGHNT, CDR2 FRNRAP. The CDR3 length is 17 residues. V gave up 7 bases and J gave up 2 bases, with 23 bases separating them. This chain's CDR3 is CASAPSLWGSGQETQYF. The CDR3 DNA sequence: TGTGCTAGTGCTCCCTCTCTGTGGGGCTCAGGACAAGAGACCCAGTACTTC.

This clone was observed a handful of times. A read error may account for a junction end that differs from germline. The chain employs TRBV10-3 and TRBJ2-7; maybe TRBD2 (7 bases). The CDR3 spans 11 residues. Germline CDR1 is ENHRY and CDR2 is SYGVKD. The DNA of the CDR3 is TGTGCCATCAGTGATGGGGGGGCCCTACACTTC. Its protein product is CAISDGGALHF.

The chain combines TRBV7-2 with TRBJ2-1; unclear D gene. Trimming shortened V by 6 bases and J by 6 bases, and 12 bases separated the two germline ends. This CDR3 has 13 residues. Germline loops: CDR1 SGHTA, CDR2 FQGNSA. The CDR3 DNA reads TGTGCCAGCAGTGGGAAAGCCGGCAATGAGCAGTTCTTC. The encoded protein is CASSGKAGNEQFF.

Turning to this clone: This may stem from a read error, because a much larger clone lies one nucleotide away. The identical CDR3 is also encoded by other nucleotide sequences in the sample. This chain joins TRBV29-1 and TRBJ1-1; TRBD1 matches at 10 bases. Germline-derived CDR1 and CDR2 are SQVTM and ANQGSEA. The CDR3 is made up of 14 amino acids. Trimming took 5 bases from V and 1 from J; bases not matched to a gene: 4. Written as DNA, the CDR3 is TGCAGCGTTCACAGACAGGGGGCGAACACTGAAGCTTTCTTT. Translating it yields CSVHRQGANTEAFF.

The CDR3 protein is CASSFREPNYGYTF. The CDR3 nucleotides read TGTGCCAGCAGTTTTCGGGAGCCTAACTATGGCTACACCTTC. The V call is TRBV28, the J call TRBJ1-2; no definite D call. Trimming shortened V by 3 bases and J by 0 bases, and 8 bases separated the two germline ends. The CDR3 length is 14 residues. Germline values: CDR1 MDHEN, CDR2 SYDVKM.

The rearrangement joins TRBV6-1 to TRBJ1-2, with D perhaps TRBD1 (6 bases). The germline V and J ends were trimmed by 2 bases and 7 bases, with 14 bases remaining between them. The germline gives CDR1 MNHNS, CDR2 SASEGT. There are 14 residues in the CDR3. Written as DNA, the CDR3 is TGTGCCAGCAGTGAATTTAAAGGGGGTCGTGGCTACACCTTC. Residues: CASSEFKGGRGYTF.

CDR3 residues: CASSKPAGTIAETQYF. In DNA form, the CDR3 reads TGCGCCAGCAGCAAACCGGCCGGGACAATAGCGGAGACCCAGTACTTC. The chain couples TRBV5-1 to TRBJ2-5, with D possibly being TRBD1 (6 bases). This CDR3 spans 16 amino acids. V was trimmed by 4 bases and J by 5 bases, leaving 21 bases between them. Per the germline V gene, CDR1 is SGHRS and CDR2 is YFSETQ.

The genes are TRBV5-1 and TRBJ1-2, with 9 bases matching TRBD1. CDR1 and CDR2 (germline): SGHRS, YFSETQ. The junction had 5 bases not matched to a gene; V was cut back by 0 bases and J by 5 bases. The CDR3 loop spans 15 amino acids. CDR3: CASSLEDRGWYGYTF. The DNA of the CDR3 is TGCGCCAGCAGCTTGGAGGACAGGGGTTGGTATGGCTACACCTTC.

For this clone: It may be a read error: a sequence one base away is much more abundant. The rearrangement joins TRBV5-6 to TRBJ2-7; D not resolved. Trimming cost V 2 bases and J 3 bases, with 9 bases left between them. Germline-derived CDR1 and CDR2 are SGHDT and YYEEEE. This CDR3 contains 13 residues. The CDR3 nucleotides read TGTGCCAGCAGCTTAGGACCGTTCTACGAGCAGTACTTC. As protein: CASSLGPFYEQYF.

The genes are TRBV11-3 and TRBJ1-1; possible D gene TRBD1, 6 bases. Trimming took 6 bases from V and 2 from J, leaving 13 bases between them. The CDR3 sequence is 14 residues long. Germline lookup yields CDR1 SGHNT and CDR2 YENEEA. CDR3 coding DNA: TGTGCCAGCAGTCTTGGGGGCTCTAACACTGAAGCTTTCTTT. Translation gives CASSLGGSNTEAFF.

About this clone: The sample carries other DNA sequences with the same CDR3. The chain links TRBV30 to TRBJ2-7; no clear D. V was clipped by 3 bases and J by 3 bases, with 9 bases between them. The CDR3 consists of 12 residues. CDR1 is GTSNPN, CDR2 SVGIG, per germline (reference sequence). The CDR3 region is CAWRGSRYEQYF. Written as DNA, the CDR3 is TGTGCCTGGAGGGGCTCCCGCTACGAGCAGTACTTC. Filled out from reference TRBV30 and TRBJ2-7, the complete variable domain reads SQTIHQWPATLVQPVGSPLSLECTVEGTSNPNLYWYRQAAGRGLQLLFYSVGIGQISSEVPQNLSASRPQDRQFILSSKKLLLSDSGFYLCAWRGSRYEQYFGPGTRLTVT.

The CDR3 reads CASSLQGVTGELFF. The CDR3 nucleotides read TGTGCCAGCAGCTTACAGGGGGTCACCGGGGAGCTGTTTTTT. V usage is TRBV7-9 and J usage is TRBJ2-2; 7 nucleotides align to TRBD1. CDR1 SEHNR and CDR2 FQNEAQ come from the germline V gene (reference sequence). This CDR3 comprises 14 residues. V shed 2 bases and J 4 bases; nucleotides not matched to a gene: 1.

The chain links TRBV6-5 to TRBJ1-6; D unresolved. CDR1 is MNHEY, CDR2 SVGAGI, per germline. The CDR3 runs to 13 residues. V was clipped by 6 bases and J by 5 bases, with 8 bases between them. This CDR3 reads CASRRSDNSPLHF. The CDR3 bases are TGTGCCAGCAGGCGCAGTGATAATTCACCCCTCCACTTT.

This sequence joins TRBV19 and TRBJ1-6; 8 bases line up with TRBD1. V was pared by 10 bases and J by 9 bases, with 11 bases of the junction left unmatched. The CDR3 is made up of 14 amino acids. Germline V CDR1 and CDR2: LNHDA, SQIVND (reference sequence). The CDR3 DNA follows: TGTGCCACTACCCCGGACAGGGCAAGTTCACCCCTCCACTTT. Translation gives CATTPDRASSPLHF.

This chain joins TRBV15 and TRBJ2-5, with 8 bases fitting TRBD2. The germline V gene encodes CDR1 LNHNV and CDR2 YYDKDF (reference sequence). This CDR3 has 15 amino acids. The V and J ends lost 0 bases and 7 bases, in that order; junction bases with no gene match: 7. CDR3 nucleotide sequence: TGTGCCACCAGCAGAGATCGGGGACTAGATGGGACCCAGTACTTC. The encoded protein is CATSRDRGLDGTQYF.

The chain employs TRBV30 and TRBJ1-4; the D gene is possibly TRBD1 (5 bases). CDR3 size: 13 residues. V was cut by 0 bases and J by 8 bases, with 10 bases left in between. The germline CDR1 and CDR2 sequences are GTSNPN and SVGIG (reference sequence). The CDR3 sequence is CAWSVQAGEKLFF. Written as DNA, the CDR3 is TGTGCCTGGAGTGTACAGGCCGGGGAAAAACTGTTTTTT.

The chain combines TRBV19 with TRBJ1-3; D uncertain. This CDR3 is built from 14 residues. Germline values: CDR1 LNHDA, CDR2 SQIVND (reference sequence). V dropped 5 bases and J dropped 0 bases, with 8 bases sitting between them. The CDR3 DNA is TGTGCCAGTAGTTTGCCAGGCTCTGGAAACACCATATATTTT. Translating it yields CASSLPGSGNTIYF.

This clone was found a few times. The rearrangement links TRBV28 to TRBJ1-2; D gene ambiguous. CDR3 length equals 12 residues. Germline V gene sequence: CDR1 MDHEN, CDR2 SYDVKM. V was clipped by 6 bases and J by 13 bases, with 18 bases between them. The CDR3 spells CASSLPWTEPTF. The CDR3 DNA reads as TGTGCCAGCAGCCTCCCCTGGACGGAGCCCACCTTC.

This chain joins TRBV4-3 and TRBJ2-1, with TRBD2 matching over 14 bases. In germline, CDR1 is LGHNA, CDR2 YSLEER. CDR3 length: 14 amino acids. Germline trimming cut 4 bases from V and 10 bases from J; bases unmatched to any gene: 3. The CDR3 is CASSRLAGGLEQFF. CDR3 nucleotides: TGCGCCAGCAGCCGACTAGCGGGAGGGCTCGAGCAGTTCTTC.

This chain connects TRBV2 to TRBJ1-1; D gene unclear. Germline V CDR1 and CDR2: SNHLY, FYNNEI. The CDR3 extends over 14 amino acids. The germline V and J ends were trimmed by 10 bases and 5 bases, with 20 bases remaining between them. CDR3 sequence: CATSAREGVTEAFF. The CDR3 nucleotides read TGTGCCACCTCGGCTAGGGAGGGAGTGACTGAAGCTTTCTTT.

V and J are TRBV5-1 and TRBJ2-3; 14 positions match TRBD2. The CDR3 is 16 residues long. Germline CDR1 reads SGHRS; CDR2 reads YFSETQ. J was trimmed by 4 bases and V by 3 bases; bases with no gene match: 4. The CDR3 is CASSSTSGGAADTQYF. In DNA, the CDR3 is TGCGCCAGCAGCTCGACTAGCGGGGGGGCTGCAGATACGCAGTATTTT.

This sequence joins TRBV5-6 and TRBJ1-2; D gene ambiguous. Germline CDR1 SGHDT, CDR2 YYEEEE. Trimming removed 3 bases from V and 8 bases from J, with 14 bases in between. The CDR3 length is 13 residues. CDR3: CASSSDMVFGYTF. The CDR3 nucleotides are TGTGCCAGCAGCTCCGATATGGTATTCGGCTACACCTTC.

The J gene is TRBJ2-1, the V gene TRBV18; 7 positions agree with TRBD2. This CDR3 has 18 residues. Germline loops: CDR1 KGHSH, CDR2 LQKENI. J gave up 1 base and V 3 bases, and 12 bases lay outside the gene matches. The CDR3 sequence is CASSPGVGEGRSYNEQFF. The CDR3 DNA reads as TGTGCCAGCTCACCGGGGGTCGGGGAGGGTCGTTCCTACAATGAGCAGTTCTTC. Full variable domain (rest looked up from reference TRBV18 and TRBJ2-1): NAGVMQNPRHLVRRRGQEARLRCSPMKGHSHVYWYRQLPEEGLKFMVYLQKENIIDESGMPKERFSAEFPKEGPSILRIQQVVRGDSAAYFCASSPGVGEGRSYNEQFFGPGTRLTVL.

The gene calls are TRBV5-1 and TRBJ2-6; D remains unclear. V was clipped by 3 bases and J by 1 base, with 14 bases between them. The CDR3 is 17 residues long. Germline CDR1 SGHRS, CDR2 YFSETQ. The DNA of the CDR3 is TGCGCCAGCAGCTCGGACGGGTCGGCATCTGGGGCCAACGTCCTGACTTTC. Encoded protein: CASSSDGSASGANVLTF.

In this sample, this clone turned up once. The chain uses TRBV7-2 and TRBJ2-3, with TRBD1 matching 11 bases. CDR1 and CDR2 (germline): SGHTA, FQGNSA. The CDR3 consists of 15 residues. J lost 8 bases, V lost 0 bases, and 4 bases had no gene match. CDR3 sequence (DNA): TGTGCCAGCAGCTTAGCGGGACAGGGGGTGGGTACGCAGTATTTT. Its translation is CASSLAGQGVGTQYF.

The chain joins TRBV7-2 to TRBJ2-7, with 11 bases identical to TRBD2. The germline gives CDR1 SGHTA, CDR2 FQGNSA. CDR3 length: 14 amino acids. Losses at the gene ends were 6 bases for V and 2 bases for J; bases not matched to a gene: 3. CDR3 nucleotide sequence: TGTGCCAGCAGTAGCGGGAGGGCCGCCTACGAGCAGTACTTC. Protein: CASSSGRAAYEQYF. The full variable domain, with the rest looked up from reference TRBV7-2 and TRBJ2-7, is GAGVSQSPSNKVTEKGKDVELRCDPISGHTALYWYRQSLGQGLEFLIYFQGNSAPDKSGLPSDRFSAERTGGSVSTLTIQRTQQEDSAVYLCASSSGRAAYEQYFGPGTRLTVT.